This TCR beta chain emerged from a study of blood T cells in healthy people across ages. Broader study findings: Diversity was higher, and naive CD4+ cells more numerous, in long-lived donors than in aged donors.

Germline CDR1 and CDR2: DFQATT and SNEGSKA (reference sequence). Trimming took 3 bases from V and 11 from J; bases not matched to a gene: 8. The CDR3 has 14 residues. In the case of this clonotype: What it binds is not known.

Using a J-beta primer mix together with a sample-barcoded 5' primer, a second PCR was run for about 7 to 12 cycles. In TCRdb, the 5' RACE reads were re-called with MiXCR into one record per CDR3 protein. Among 800,000 to 950,000 distinct CDR3 sequences listed, 40% to 60% were seen once. The sequenced material came from blood. This clonotype was obtained from a man aged 30 to 39 in good health. The chain is built from TRBV20-1 and TRBJ1-6; 9 bases align to TRBD1. The CDR3: CSASQGQGLTPLHF. DNA of the CDR3: TGCAGTGCTAGTCAGGGACAGGGTTTGACACCCCTCCACTTT.